The clone carrying this T cell receptor beta chain was seen repeatedly, ten times or more. Antigen: not known. One entry per CDR3 protein, called by TCRdb with MiXCR from the RT-PCR reads. The table includes 650,000 or so distinct CDR3 sequences, 12% to 15% detected once. Germline V lookup: CDR1 LGHNA, CDR2 YSLEER. The V end lost 1 base, the J end lost 6 bases, and 7 bases lay between the germline ends. The CDR3 totals 13 residues. This sample was included in a study of response to subunit inactivated influenza vaccine. Study outcomes and limitations: Researchers suggested that each seasonal influenza vaccination recruits few new T cells.

V gene TRBV4-3 combines with J gene TRBJ2-1, with TRBD2 as a possible D gene (5 bases). This specimen was PBMCs from blood, taken less than 15 days before vaccination. The sequence was obtained from a man aged 45-60 years who received an inactivated influenza vaccine. CDR3 DNA: TGCGCCAGCAGCCAAGCTGGAGGCAATGAGCAGTTCTTC. Translated, it gives CASSQAGGNEQFF.